Below, one TCR beta chain is given with its context. Antigen: not known. Profiled with immunoSEQ multiplex PCR; TCRdb holds only in-frame clones, not every one. The sample lists about 83,000 clones, 86% occurring once. The entry originates in a study of T cell responses to AZD1222 COVID-19 vaccine. Study-wide points: Just 6 or 7 people given AZD1222 tested seropositive at baseline.

This CDR3 spans 13 amino acids. The germline V gene encodes CDR1 GTSNPN and CDR2 SVGIG (reference sequence). Losses at the gene ends were 5 bases for V and 5 bases for J; bases not matched to a gene: 6. The source was peripheral blood, collected on day 0 of AZD1222 vaccination. The rearrangement links TRBV30 to TRBJ1-1, with 9 nucleotides matching TRBD1. The receptor was derived from an adult in good health. The CDR3 spells CAWGGQGGTEAFF. CDR3 coding DNA: TGTGCCTGGGGGGGACAGGGAGGGACTGAAGCTTTCTTT.